One and the same sample provided the 7 T cell receptor beta chains below, sequenced in a study of T-cell reconstitution after alpha-beta-depleted transplantation in children. During its preparation, the TCRbeta library received unique molecular identifiers. TCRdb analysed the PCR reads with MiXCR anew, one entry per CDR3 protein. This table has fewer than 750,000 distinct CDR3 sequences, approximately 22% appearing once. The sequences come from PBMCs, mostly from graft donor cells, collected 360 days after TCRalphabeta/CD19-depleted stem cell transplant. Every receptor here comes from a boy under two years old who had a stem cell transplant for acute myeloid leukemia, so the T cells may come from the graft donor.

This clonotype was counted ten times or more. The chain combines TRBV14 with TRBJ2-5; D is possibly TRBD1 (6 bases). Trimming took off 3 bases at V and 0 bases at J, with 8 bases between the two ends. The CDR3 contains 14 residues. Germline V gene data show CDR1 as SGHDN and CDR2 as FVKESK. The CDR3: CASSQWDNQETQYF. The DNA for the CDR3 is TGTGCCAGCAGCCAGTGGGACAACCAAGAGACCCAGTACTTC.

The chain recombines TRBV11-2 with TRBJ2-2; TRBD1 might be the D (6 bases). Germline CDR1 SGHAT, CDR2 FQNNGV. CDR3 size: 18 residues. The V end lost 5 bases, the J end lost 3 bases, and 22 bases lay between the germline ends. The CDR3 loop reads CASSLRTDPPLYTGELFF. CDR3 bases: TGTGCCAGCAGCCTAAGGACAGACCCTCCTCTTTACACCGGGGAGCTGTTTTTT.

V is TRBV5-6 and J is TRBJ2-5; 8 positions agree with TRBD1. The V segment lost 5 bases and the J segment 1 base; nucleotides outside the gene matches: 1. Germline CDR1 SGHDT, CDR2 YYEEEE. CDR3 length equals 13 residues. The CDR3: CASRDRVQETQYF. In nucleotides, the CDR3 is TGTGCCAGCAGGGACAGGGTCCAAGAGACCCAGTACTTC.

Only a few counts were recorded for this clonotype. This sequence joins TRBV18 and TRBJ2-7; the D call may be TRBD1 or TRBD2 (6 bases each). This CDR3 has 14 amino acids. V was cut by 3 bases and J by 2 bases, with 11 bases left in between. Per germline, CDR1 KGHSH and CDR2 LQKENI. The CDR3: CASSPLGGTYEQYV. CDR3 in DNA: TGTGCCAGCTCACCCCTCGGGGGCACCTACGAGCAGTACGTC.

The chain uses TRBV20-1 and TRBJ2-7; D unresolved. This CDR3 spans 12 amino acids. Trimming left V 6 bases short and J 3 bases short, with 12 bases between. Germline-derived CDR1 and CDR2 are DFQATT and SNEGSKA (reference sequence). The CDR3: CSALLGDYEQYV. The DNA for the CDR3 is TGCAGTGCCCTTCTGGGTGACTACGAGCAGTACGTC.

This clonotype was found a few times. The chain employs TRBV5-1 and TRBJ2-1, with 7 bases matching TRBD2. This CDR3 comprises 14 residues. Germline CDR1 is SGHRS and CDR2 is YFSETQ. With 6 bases clipped from V and 2 bases from J, the junction kept 5 bases outside the gene matches. CDR3 sequence: CASIGGGAYNEQFF. The CDR3 region has the DNA TGCGCCAGCATCGGCGGGGGAGCCTACAATGAGCAGTTCTTC.

This chain connects TRBV28 to TRBJ2-7; 9 nucleotides match TRBD1. CDR3 size: 14 residues. V lost 7 bases and J lost 2; bases outside the gene matches: 6. Germline V CDR1 and CDR2: MDHEN, SYDVKM. In nucleotides, the CDR3 is TGTGCCAGCACGACAGGGGGGACAGCCTACGAGCAGTACGTC. Its translation is CASTTGGTAYEQYV.